These 20 T cell receptor beta chains were all obtained from the same sample, sequenced in a study of cytomegalovirus exposure and HLA in healthy donors. Vbeta (60) and Jbeta (13) primers were used in the PCR. TCRdb keeps only in-frame clones here, not all; method: immunoSEQ multiplex PCR. Among about 120,000 clones listed, about 8.6% were seen once. Sequenced material: PBMCs. These TCRs come from a woman between 35 and 50 years old in good health and CMV-seropositive.

This clone showed up just a few times. The chain has TRBV18 and TRBJ1-6; a possible D gene is TRBD1 (5 bases). CDR3 length equals 14 residues. The germline gives CDR1 KGHSH, CDR2 LQKENI. V shed 6 bases and J shed 5 bases, with 11 bases lying between them. CDR3: CASSATVNNSPLHF. The CDR3 DNA reads as TGTGCCAGCTCCGCGACAGTAAATAATTCACCCCTCCACTTT.

Only a few counts were recorded for this clone. The rearrangement uses TRBV6-5 and TRBJ2-2; 7 bases match TRBD1. Germline V lookup: CDR1 MNHEY, CDR2 SVGAGI. The trim removed 4 bases at V and 2 bases at J, leaving 4 bases unmatched. This CDR3 contains 15 residues. The CDR3 bases are TGTGCCAGCAGTTTGGACAGGAGAAACACCGGGGAGCTGTTTTTT. Protein: CASSLDRRNTGELFF.

This clone was observed a handful of times. The chain links TRBV4-1 to TRBJ1-2, with 8 bases matching TRBD1. Germline values: CDR1 MGHRA, CDR2 YSYEKL. V trimming: 0 bases; J trimming: 5 bases; junction bases outside the gene matches: 5. The CDR3 has 15 amino acids. The CDR3 region is CASSQDRTGIYGYTF. DNA for the CDR3: TGCGCCAGCAGCCAAGATAGGACAGGGATTTATGGCTACACCTTC.

The chain employs TRBV5-1 and TRBJ2-7, with TRBD1 identical over 10 bases. J lost 4 bases, V lost 5 bases, and 9 bases had no gene match. Per the germline V gene, CDR1 is SGHRS and CDR2 is YFSETQ. The CDR3 runs to 15 residues. The CDR3 nucleotides are TGCGCCAGCAGGTCAAGGACAGGGGGATTGTACGAGCAGTACTTC. This sequence encodes CASRSRTGGLYEQYF.

In this sample, this clone turned up a few times. The V call is TRBV18, the J call TRBJ2-2; no firm D call. CDR3 length equals 16 residues. CDR1 and CDR2 from the germline V gene are KGHSH and LQKENI. Trimming shortened V by 0 bases and J by 6 bases, and 14 bases separated the two germline ends. CDR3 loop: CASSPPSGRFSGELFF. DNA for the CDR3: TGTGCCAGCTCACCACCGTCAGGAAGGTTTTCCGGGGAGCTGTTTTTT.

A few counts support this clone. The chain has TRBV7-6 and TRBJ2-2; 7 bases align to TRBD1. Germline CDR1 is SGHVS and CDR2 is FNYEAQ. The CDR3 loop spans 13 amino acids. The trim removed 6 bases at V and 5 bases at J, leaving 3 bases unmatched. In DNA form, the CDR3 reads TGTGCCAGCAGAAAGACAGGGACCGGGGAGCTGTTTTTT. It encodes CASRKTGTGELFF.

Here the CDR3 reads CASSQRRDRGPNGELFF. The DNA for the CDR3 is TGCGCCAGCAGCCAAAGACGGGACAGGGGGCCTAACGGGGAGCTGTTTTTT. The chain employs TRBV4-1 and TRBJ2-2; 12 bases are a match to TRBD1. In germline, CDR1 is MGHRA, CDR2 YSYEKL. Trimming took 2 bases from V and 7 from J; bases not matched to a gene: 8. This CDR3 has 17 residues.

Notes on this clone: This probably arose from a read error, given a far larger clone one base away. Within the sample, other DNA sequences also encode this same CDR3. The chain has TRBV6-4 and TRBJ1-1; 7 bases line up with TRBD1. Germline-derived CDR1 and CDR2 are MRHNA and SNTAGT. This CDR3 region has 13 residues. This CDR3 reads CASSEDRQGPAFF. As DNA, the CDR3 is TGTGCCAGCAGTGAGGACAGGCAAGGACCAGCTTTCTTC.

This chain connects TRBV2 to TRBJ1-2; no definite D call. V dropped 8 bases and J dropped 2 bases, with 12 bases sitting between them. In germline, CDR1 is SNHLY, CDR2 FYNNEI. The length of the CDR3 is 13 residues. The CDR3 sequence: CASDGGQNYGYTF. DNA for the CDR3: TGTGCCAGCGACGGCGGCCAGAACTATGGCTACACCTTC.

The table lists this clone with a few counts. The chain couples TRBV27 to TRBJ2-5, with 14 positions matching TRBD2. This CDR3 is 16 amino acids long. After removal of 5 bases from V and 5 bases from J, the junction contained 7 bases not matched to a gene. Per the germline V gene, CDR1 is MNHEY and CDR2 is SMNVEV (reference sequence). The CDR3 DNA is TGTGCCAGCAGTCCCCGACTAGCGGGGGGGCTGGAGACCCAGTACTTC. This encodes CASSPRLAGGLETQYF.

There are a few counts of this clone. V and J are TRBV5-1 and TRBJ1-6; 8 bases align to TRBD1. Germline V CDR1 and CDR2: SGHRS, YFSETQ. The CDR3 totals 14 residues. With V trimmed by 5 bases and J by 10 bases, 8 bases remained unmatched. The CDR3 sequence: CASRGGTGESPLHF. The DNA of the CDR3 is TGCGCCAGCAGGGGGGGGACAGGAGAATCACCCCTCCACTTT. Combining the CDR3 with reference TRBV5-1 and TRBJ1-6 gives the whole variable domain KAGVTQTPRYLIKTRGQQVTLSCSPISGHRSVSWYQQTPGQGLQFLFEYFSETQRNKGNFPGRFSGRQFSNSRSEMNVSTLELGDSALYLCASRGGTGESPLHFGNGTRLTVT.

This clone was observed a few times. J is TRBJ1-4 and V is TRBV5-6; 7 bases match TRBD1. The CDR3 is made up of 15 amino acids. The V and J ends lost 2 bases and 5 bases, in that order; junction bases with no gene match: 6. The germline V gene encodes CDR1 SGHDT and CDR2 YYEEEE. This CDR3 is CASSLTGTENEKLFF. The DNA of the CDR3 is TGTGCCAGCAGCTTAACCGGGACAGAGAATGAAAAACTGTTTTTT.

There are a few counts of this clone. The V gene is TRBV30, the J gene TRBJ1-1; 8 bases are shared with TRBD1. The germline CDR1 and CDR2 sequences are GTSNPN and SVGIG (reference sequence). V lost 4 bases and J lost 4; bases outside the gene matches: 2. CDR3 length equals 12 residues. CDR3 DNA: TGTGCCTGGAATACAGGGGGCACTGAAGCTTTCTTT. Protein product: CAWNTGGTEAFF.

This clone occurred a few times. This rearrangement joins TRBV6-6 to TRBJ1-4; D perhaps matches TRBD1 (6 bases). The CDR3 runs to 16 residues. Trimming stripped 2 bases from V and 8 bases from J, with 18 bases between. CDR1 is MNHNY and CDR2 is SVGAGI in the germline V gene (reference sequence). CDR3 nucleotides: TGTGCCAGCAGTTACCACGAGGGGGGGCGGAGGGAAAAACTGTTTTTT. Residues: CASSYHEGGRREKLFF.

V is TRBV5-1 and J is TRBJ2-1; D uncertain. V shed 0 bases and J shed 1 base, with 8 bases lying between them. CDR1 is SGHRS and CDR2 is YFSETQ in the germline V gene. The CDR3 length is 15 residues. The DNA of the CDR3 is TGCGCCAGCAGCTTGGGACTCGGTTCCTACAATGAGCAGTTCTTC. This gives the protein CASSLGLGSYNEQFF.

CDR3 in DNA: TGTGCCAGTGGCGGGTCGGGGATGAACACTGAAGCTTTCTTT. It encodes CASGGSGMNTEAFF. This chain uses TRBV19 with TRBJ1-1; no firm D call. This CDR3 region has 14 residues. Trimming took off 8 bases at V and 0 bases at J, with 13 bases between the two ends. Germline CDR1 is LNHDA and CDR2 is SQIVND (reference sequence). The full variable domain, completed using reference TRBV19 and TRBJ1-1, is DGGITQSPKYLFRKEGQNVTLSCEQNLNHDAMYWYRQDPGQGLRLIYYSQIVNDFQKGDIAEGYSVSREKKESFPLTVTSAQKNPTAFYLCASGGSGMNTEAFFGQGTRLTVV.

This clone has only a few counts. The V gene is TRBV30, the J gene TRBJ1-5; 10 bases align to TRBD1. Losses at the gene ends were 2 bases for V and 0 bases for J; bases not matched to a gene: 7. The CDR3 is 17 residues long. Germline lookup yields CDR1 GTSNPN and CDR2 SVGIG (reference sequence). CDR3 sequence reads: CAWSKGWTGGSNQPQHF. In nucleotides, the CDR3 is TGTGCCTGGAGTAAGGGTTGGACAGGGGGTAGCAATCAGCCCCAGCATTTT.

The gene calls are TRBV30 and TRBJ1-5; the D is unclear. CDR1 and CDR2 from the germline V gene are GTSNPN and SVGIG (reference sequence). The CDR3 covers 17 residues. V was clipped by 2 bases and J by 4 bases, with 21 bases between them. In nucleotides, the CDR3 is TGTGCCTGGAGTCCACCGGTCGGTCGAGGAAGAAATCAGCCCCAGCATTTT. Translation gives CAWSPPVGRGRNQPQHF.

This clone was seen a handful of times. The V call is TRBV7-2, the J call TRBJ2-7, with TRBD2 matching 9 bases. The CDR3 covers 15 residues. Germline CDR1 SGHTA, CDR2 FQGNSA. With V trimmed by 1 base and J by 2 bases, 3 bases remained unmatched. CDR3 bases: TGTGCCAGCAGCTTAGGCGGGGGGGCGGCCTACGAGCAGTACTTC. It translates to CASSLGGGAAYEQYF.

This chain uses TRBV19 with TRBJ2-7; D is undetermined. Germline assignment: CDR1 LNHDA and CDR2 SQIVND (reference sequence). Trimming cost V 3 bases and J 1 base, with 7 bases left between them. This CDR3 spans 13 amino acids. CDR3 coding DNA: TGTGCCAGTAGTATGCAGGCATCCTACGAGCAGTACTTC. Protein sequence: CASSMQASYEQYF.